This T cell receptor beta chain was identified in a study of cytomegalovirus exposure and HLA in healthy donors (dated by TCRdb to between 2016 and 2019). As for the study more broadly: According to an earlier analysis of 587 of the donors, about 179 million T cells yielded some 110 million unique TCR beta sequences and about 300 Gb of sequence data. Roughly 300 gigabases of sequencing data and 70 million to 95 million unique TCR sequences made up an early release that covered nearly 650 HLA-typed donors. Among the roughly 410 genotyped donors, around 81% belonged to the genetic ancestry cluster associated with self-reported Caucasian donors. The study aimed to test whether signatures of past pathogen exposure could be identified by cataloging public T cell receptors. The study profiled the T cell repertoires of 666 subjects by immunosequencing and related them to cytomegalovirus serostatus. In addition to the first cohort of 666 subjects, a separate validation cohort of 130 or so different subjects was used. The study combined high-throughput TCR immunosequencing, statistical association of individual TCRs with disease status, and machine learning to predict cytomegalovirus infection status. A later analysis re-examined previously published TCR beta repertoires from about 670 donors and added high-resolution HLA genotyping to investigate patterns of TCR occurrence. Rather than using new phenotypic data, the later analysis identified candidate immune exposures from TCR beta sequences and from how often those sequences occurred across donors. To decide whether each TCR beta V gene segment behaved as functional or pseudogenic, an earlier analysis of fewer than 750 of the donors relied on high-throughput TCR beta sequencing. Donor age, sex, ethnicity and CMV serostatus were compiled alongside the repertoire data. Genome-wide SNP genotypes for about 60% of the roughly 670 donors were used in a later genetic analysis, which treated that subset as a discovery cohort. All discovery cohort repertoires had been generated on a single sequencing platform. HLA typing covered class I and class II loci at four-digit resolution. Typing coverage varied by locus: about 629-640 donors for A, B, C, DRB1 and DQB1; roughly 560 for DQA1; approximately 610 for DPA1; approximately 470 for DPB1. Four to six DR-DQ haplotypes were handled as single units for association and clustering, since linkage in the cohort was strong. Among about 410 genotyped donors of the cohort, an average of around 250,000 unique TCR beta nucleotide sequences was sequenced per donor, of which about 19% were non-productive. Broad study findings and their caveats: It was suggested by the authors that the approach could potentially be generalized to other disease states and immunological phenotypes. Three of the identified cytomegalovirus-associated TCR beta chains were confirmed in vitro to be specific for cytomegalovirus antigens. The 87-base-pair reads could not distinguish some IMGT-functional V segments, including TRBV6-2 and TRBV6-3, so those segments were excluded. According to a later analysis, most CMV-associated TCR beta chains appeared to be HLA-restricted, and the HLA associations seemed to be driven largely by CMV exposure. In a later analysis, over 15,000 TCR beta sequences were associated with specific HLA alleles at a false discovery rate of 0.05. For the cohort, immune exposure information was limited to CMV serostatus. Across donors, most TCR sequences were observed very rarely, whereas some public TCRs were present in many individuals. The sequencing pipeline was judged likely to have produced a cluster of highly shared sequence variants as a technical artifact. Presence/absence analyses assumed roughly uniform sequencing depth across donors, an assumption that may not hold. The classifier was reported to diagnose cytomegalovirus status with high specificity and sensitivity in both the original and validation cohorts. According to a later analysis, TCR association rates differed among HLA loci, with DRB1 alleles showing the most associated TCRs and HLA-C alleles showing the fewest. A total of 150 to 200 TCR beta chains were listed by the study as associated with cytomegalovirus. When HLA alleles, especially DR and DQ, strongly co-occurred, TCR associations were difficult to assign to individual alleles. Compared with the 666-donor mean, donors in an Asian-associated ancestry cluster had fewer N-insertions in productive TCRs, according to a later genetic analysis. Linkage disequilibrium might explain the correlated functional status among segregating V segments, but an unknown experimental factor could not be excluded. Compared with equally common non-associated chains, HLA-associated TCR beta chains in a later analysis were more clonally expanded and had lower generation probabilities. A further reported finding was that TCR beta sequences accurately predicted the HLA-A and HLA-B alleles for most subjects in the first cohort. In an earlier analysis of around 600 of the donors, most TCR beta V segments were observed in productive rearrangements about 90% or about 30% of the time, broadly matching IMGT annotations. The cohort was sequenced for TCR beta chains only, and without alpha or paired-chain data the features that could be detected were limited. According to a later analysis, parvovirus B19, influenza, CMV and Epstein-Barr virus appeared linked to several top co-occurrence clusters. A later genetic analysis associated a missense DCLRE1C variant with V-gene and J-gene trimming of TCR beta chains, and an independent cohort replicated the association. Because some donors lacked HLA typing at each locus, the association tests relied only on the typed subset. Because counts were too low, seventeen rarely observed V segments, including chromosome 9 orphons, were left out of the earlier analysis of some 640 of the donors.

The cohort consisted of 666 healthy bone marrow donors. All cohort members were sampled while nominally healthy, although unrecorded immune exposures were likely present. The donor tested CMV seronegative, placing the donor among the 350 or so seronegative members of the cohort. Every donor gave a peripheral blood sample, and the peripheral blood mononuclear cells from that sample were used for TCR beta sequencing. Genomic DNA extraction from the blood cell samples was performed with the Qiagen DNeasy Blood Extraction Kit. Library prep was done by the immunoSEQ multiplex PCR assay. A mixture of 60 forward primers for TCR Vbeta segments and 13 reverse primers for TCR Jbeta segments was used in the multiplex PCR. The CDR3 region of rearranged TCR beta genes was amplified from genomic DNA by a multiplex PCR assay. Amplified TCR beta libraries were sequenced as 87-base-pair reads on the Illumina HiSeq System. In the original analysis: A later analysis counted 75 million to 100 million unique TCR beta chains across the 550 to 750 repertoires, and some 12 million of these chains were shared by at least two donors. A nearest-neighbor algorithm error-corrected the raw reads and collapsed the reads into unique sequences, merging closely related sequences to remove PCR and sequencing errors. To assign V, D and J gene segments, CDR3 sequences were aligned to IMGT reference sequences. For a sequence to be retained, a match of at least six nucleotides to both a V gene segment and a J gene segment was required. A rearrangement was called productive if the CDR3 had no stop codons and remained in frame with V and J, and every other rearrangement was called non-productive. Following IMGT convention, CDR3 was defined as the stretch from the second conserved V-encoded cysteine to the conserved J-encoded phenylalanine. The earlier analysis of more than 450 of the donors excluded sequences that lacked an unambiguous match to a single V gene segment. In an earlier analysis of approximately 590 of the donors, V segments were called functional above 56.7% productive rearrangements and were called segregating when the between-donor standard deviation exceeded 5%. A statistical classification framework was built to diagnose cytomegalovirus status from the catalog of TCR beta chain sequences. In a later analysis, TCR nucleotide sequences were compared against IMGT/GENE-DB human TR gene sequences so that V and J genes could be assigned. A later analysis assigned CDR3 sequences and most-parsimonious VDJ recombination scenarios with the TCRdist pipeline. In a later analysis, each TCR beta chain was defined by its CDR3 amino acid sequence together with its V-gene family, and reads lacking a unique V-gene family were excluded. To address suspected cross-contamination and a sequencing artifact, a later analysis removed 592 highly shared, low-generation-probability nucleotide sequences. For each public chain, a later analysis derived a clonal expansion index from normalized ranks of inferred template counts within each repertoire. In a later analysis, generation probabilities were computed with a VDJ recombination model fitted to out-of-frame rearrangements, and the resulting probabilities were checked against IGoR. Hypergeometric tests were used in a later analysis to score TCR-TCR, TCR-HLA and TCR-CMV co-occurrence, with a repertoire-size bias correction applied to the TCR pairs. False discovery rates were estimated in a later analysis by permuting HLA or CMV assignments 20 times. In a later analysis, co-occurring TCRs were grouped using DBSCAN, with TCRdist sequence similarity added in when clustering inside HLA-allele-positive subsets. Repertoires with fewer than 30,000 or more than 120,000 public chains were left out of co-occurrence clustering, as were five repertoires with anomalous nucleotide sharing. Sourced from immuneACCESS, this table was stored by TCRdb with only in-frame sequences that have V and J called. A share of the clones is absent; for the studies checked, an unresolved V gene accounts for under half, and the remainder has no known explanation. The V and J calls and the clone size are those of that table, but D and trimming were determined from the DNA. The sample table shows under 200,000 clones, and roughly 60% are seen once. 2.5% to 3% of the sample comes from the top ten.

As concerns this clone: Its recognized antigen is unknown. Base qualities are not provided; no much larger clone lies one nucleotide away.

V sheds 3 bases and J sheds 8 bases, leaving 11 bases between their ends. CDR1 and CDR2 (KGHSH, LQKENI) derive from the germline V gene. Including the terminal cysteine and phenylalanine, the CDR3 comprises 14 residues. The sequence is cut down to CDR3 DNA, 42 bases in frame from base 1. The material sequenced was PBMCs. This receptor was obtained from a man aged 40-50 years in good health and CMV-seronegative. Recombination joined TRBV18 with TRBJ1-6; the D gene cannot be resolved reliably. The sequenced DNA: TGTGCCAGCTCACCTGGCCTGGGCGATTCACCCCTCCACTTT. Translation gives CASSPGLGDSPLHF. With the portions outside the CDR3 filled from the reference TRBV18 and TRBJ1-6 genes, the complete variable region becomes NAGVMQNPRHLVRRRGQEARLRCSPMKGHSHVYWYRQLPEEGLKFMVYLQKENIIDESGMPKERFSAEFPKEGPSILRIQQVVRGDSAAYFCASSPGLGDSPLHFGNGTRLTVT.